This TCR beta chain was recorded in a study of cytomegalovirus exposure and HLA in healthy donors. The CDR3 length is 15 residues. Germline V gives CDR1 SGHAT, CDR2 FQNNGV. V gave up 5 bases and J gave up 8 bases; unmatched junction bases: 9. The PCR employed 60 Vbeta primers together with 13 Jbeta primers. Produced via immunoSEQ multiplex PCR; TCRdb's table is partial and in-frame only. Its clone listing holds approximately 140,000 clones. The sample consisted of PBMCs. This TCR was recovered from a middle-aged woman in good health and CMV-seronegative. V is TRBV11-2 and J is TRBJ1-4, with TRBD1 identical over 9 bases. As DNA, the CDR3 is TGTGCCAGCAGCCCGTCGACAGGGGGTGAGGAAAAACTGTTTTTT. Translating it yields CASSPSTGGEEKLFF.